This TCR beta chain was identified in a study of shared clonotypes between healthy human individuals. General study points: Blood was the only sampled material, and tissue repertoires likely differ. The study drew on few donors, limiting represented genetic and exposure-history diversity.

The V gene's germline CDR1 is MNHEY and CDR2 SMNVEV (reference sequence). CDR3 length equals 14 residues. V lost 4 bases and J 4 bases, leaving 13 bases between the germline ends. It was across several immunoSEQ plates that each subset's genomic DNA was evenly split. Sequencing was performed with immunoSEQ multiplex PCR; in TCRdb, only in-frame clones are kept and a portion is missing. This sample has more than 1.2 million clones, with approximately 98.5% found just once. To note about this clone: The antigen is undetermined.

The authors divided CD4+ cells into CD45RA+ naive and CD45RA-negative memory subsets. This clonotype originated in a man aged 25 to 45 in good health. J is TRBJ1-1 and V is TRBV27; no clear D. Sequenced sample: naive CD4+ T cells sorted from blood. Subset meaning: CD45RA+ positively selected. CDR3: CASSSISGGTEAFF. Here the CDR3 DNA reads TGTGCCAGCAGTTCTATATCAGGTGGCACTGAAGCTTTCTTT.